This T cell receptor (beta chain) is drawn from a study of identical twins. Template switching introduced a universal primer site, and the cDNA bore unique molecular identifiers. A single record per CDR3 protein comes from TCRdb applying MiXCR to the 5' RACE reads. The table has fewer than 500,000 distinct CDR3 sequences, roughly 26% seen once. Findings and limits, study-wide: Out-of-frame beta chain sequences displayed weaker excess sharing between twins.

This clonotype was seen a handful of times. What it binds is unknown. V trimming: 2 bases; J trimming: 0 bases; junction bases outside the gene matches: 22. The CDR3 is 22 amino acids. Separately, the same data were catalogued under a study of T cells expressing NK-cell markers. That work adds: Sequenced donors, eight in total, included seven who were HCMV-seropositive and one who was seronegative. Clones of NKG2C+ T cells that had expanded were of unclear HCMV specificity.

This chain uses TRBV12-3 or TRBV12-4 with TRBJ2-7; the match to TRBD2 covers 10 bases. The sequence was collected from a woman aged 18-35 years in good health. Sequenced sample: CD4+ T cells sorted from blood. The chain's CDR3 is CASSLRGRGLLVPSGSSYEQYF. CDR3 DNA sequence: TGTGCCAGCAGTTTACGGGGCCGGGGCTTATTAGTCCCTAGCGGGAGCTCCTACGAGCAGTACTTC.